This is a list of T cell receptor beta chains from one sample in a study of T cells in Graves' hyperthyroidism and ophthalmopathy. Each CDR3 protein is one row after TCRdb ran MiXCR on the multiplex PCR reads. The sample lists about 610,000 distinct CDR3 sequences; 14% to 15% were seen once. The sequencing sample was made of blood. These receptors all stem from a woman aged 35 to 49 with Graves' ophthalmopathy. The CDR3 runs from the conserved cysteine through the conserved F or W. D genes are given only for firm matches. A row's size may be missing; if present it is once, few, many or a size class.

J gene,clone size,V gene,D gene,CDR3 length,CDR3 protein,CDR3 DNA
TRBJ2-5,-,TRBV7-7,-,13,CASSLRTRETQYF,TGTGCTAGCAGCCTCCGGACCCGGGAGACCCAGTACTTC
TRBJ2-7,-,TRBV3-1,-,14,CASSQGISRYEQYF,TGTGCCAGCAGCCAAGGAATTTCACGCTACGAGCAGTACTTC
TRBJ1-2,-,TRBV6-1,-,13,CASSSMWAYGYTF,TGTGCCAGCAGCAGCATGTGGGCCTATGGCTACACCTTC
TRBJ2-5,many,TRBV20-1,-,11,CSANPGETQYF,TGCAGTGCTAACCCCGGAGAGACCCAGTACTTC
TRBJ1-2,many,TRBV12-3/TRBV12-4,TRBD1,15,CASSSTGVVFEGYTF,TGTGCCAGCAGTTCGACAGGGGTAGTCTTCGAAGGCTACACCTTC
TRBJ2-2,many,TRBV28,TRBD1,11,CASQGAGELFF,TGTGCCAGTCAGGGGGCCGGGGAGCTGTTTTTT
TRBJ2-4,many,TRBV6-1,-,14,CATSLEGRRNIQYF,TGTGCCACCAGCTTGGAGGGTAGAAGAAACATTCAGTACTTC
TRBJ2-5,-,TRBV29-1,-,11,CSVVLGETQYF,TGCAGCGTGGTACTAGGAGAGACCCAGTACTTC
TRBJ2-7,many,TRBV27,-,14,CASSLSSSSYEQYF,TGTGCCAGCAGTTTATCATCGAGCTCCTACGAGCAGTACTTC
TRBJ2-7,many,TRBV7-8,TRBD2,15,CASSSSSGFPYEQYF,TGTGCCAGCAGCTCTTCTAGCGGGTTCCCCTACGAGCAGTACTTC
TRBJ2-2,-,TRBV5-1,-,14,CASSSKTATGELFF,TGCGCCAGCAGCTCCAAGACGGCCACCGGGGAGCTGTTTTTT
TRBJ2-5,-,TRBV12-3/TRBV12-4,TRBD2,16,CASGGLAGGPQETQYF,TGTGCCAGTGGAGGCCTAGCGGGAGGCCCTCAAGAGACCCAGTACTTC
TRBJ1-1,many,TRBV12-3/TRBV12-4,-,12,CASSGGSTEAFF,TGTGCCAGCAGTGGGGGGAGCACTGAAGCTTTCTTT
TRBJ2-5,many,TRBV27,TRBD2,17,CASSLVGSGRAQETQYF,TGTGCCAGCAGTTTAGTGGGTAGCGGGAGGGCCCAAGAGACCCAGTACTTC
TRBJ1-1,many,TRBV20-1,TRBD1,13,CSAGGQSNTEAFF,TGCAGTGCTGGGGGACAGTCGAACACTGAAGCTTTCTTT
TRBJ1-5,many,TRBV28,TRBD1,17,CASTVTRGSNSNQPQHF,TGTGCCAGCACCGTTACCAGGGGGTCTAATAGCAATCAGCCCCAGCATTTT
TRBJ2-2,many,TRBV6-1,TRBD2,13,CASGRRGTGELFF,TGTGCCAGCGGACGGCGGGGGACCGGGGAGCTGTTTTTT
TRBJ2-7,once,TRBV12-3/TRBV12-4,-,15,CASSLGTGKPYEQYF,TGTGCCAGCAGTTTAGGTACCGGGAAACCCTACGAGCAGTACTTC
TRBJ1-1,many,TRBV12-3/TRBV12-4,-,14,CASSGVTTNTEAFF,TGTGCCAGCAGCGGTGTGACCACGAACACTGAAGCTTTCTTT
TRBJ2-5,few,TRBV28,-,16,CASSLGSGVAEETQYF,TGTGCCAGCAGTTTAGGTTCCGGGGTAGCGGAAGAGACCCAGTACTTC
TRBJ2-7,many,TRBV28,-,16,CASSFGRGPTSYEQYF,TGTGCCAGCAGTTTCGGGAGGGGGCCTACCTCCTACGAGCAGTACTTC
TRBJ2-7,once,TRBV30,TRBD1,15,CAWCLSWTGGGEQYF,TGTGCCTGGTGCCTCTCCTGGACAGGGGGCGGCGAGCAGTACTTC
TRBJ1-2,many,TRBV6-5,TRBD1,16,CASSSRDRGQGYGYTF,TGTGCCAGCAGTTCCCGGGACAGGGGGCAAGGCTATGGCTACACCTTC
TRBJ2-5,many,TRBV30,TRBD2,16,CACQEVTSGRSETQYF,TGTGCCTGTCAGGAGGTGACTAGCGGGAGATCGGAGACCCAGTACTTC
TRBJ2-7,-,TRBV28,TRBD2,16,CASSLSHSGRGNEQYF,TGTGCCAGCAGTTTATCCCATAGCGGGAGGGGAAACGAGCAGTACTTC
TRBJ1-2,many,TRBV2,-,13,CARASQRAHGYTF,TGTGCCAGGGCCTCTCAGAGGGCACATGGCTACACCTTC
TRBJ1-1,many,TRBV10-3,-,12,CAISGTPTEAFF,TGTGCCATCTCCGGGACGCCCACTGAAGCTTTCTTT
TRBJ1-1,few,TRBV29-1,-,13,CSVVPPGLTEAFF,TGCAGCGTTGTCCCCCCCGGCCTCACTGAAGCTTTCTTT
TRBJ2-7,-,TRBV4-1,-,16,CASSQNWRQRVGEQYF,TGCGCCAGCAGCCAGAACTGGAGACAAAGGGTCGGCGAGCAGTACTTC
TRBJ1-1,many,TRBV7-8,-,15,CASSHKTSGNTEAFF,TGTGCCAGCAGCCACAAAACATCAGGGAACACTGAAGCTTTCTTT
TRBJ2-7,many,TRBV5-6,-,12,CASSFGAGEQYF,TGTGCCAGCAGCTTTGGTGCAGGCGAGCAGTACTTC
TRBJ2-2,few,TRBV27,-,12,CASSRFPGELFF,TGTGCCAGCTCCAGGTTCCCCGGGGAGCTGTTTTTT
TRBJ2-7,many,TRBV7-2,-,14,CASSLSPTGSEQYF,TGTGCCAGCAGCTTATCCCCCACAGGATCCGAGCAGTACTTC
TRBJ2-2,many,TRBV12-3/TRBV12-4,-,13,CASNPSNTGELFF,TGTGCCAGCAACCCATCGAACACCGGGGAGCTGTTTTTT
TRBJ2-2,many,TRBV20-1,TRBD2,16,CSARGRTSGNTGELFF,TGCAGTGCCAGGGGTCGGACTAGCGGAAACACCGGGGAGCTGTTTTTT
TRBJ2-6,few,TRBV28,-,15,CASRRALSGANVLTF,TGTGCCAGCAGAAGGGCGCTCTCTGGGGCCAACGTCCTGACTTTC
TRBJ2-5,-,TRBV12-3/TRBV12-4,-,15,CASRPAGAPQETQYF,TGTGCCAGCAGACCCGCGGGGGCACCCCAAGAGACCCAGTACTTC
TRBJ2-4,-,TRBV13,-,15,CASSFTGLAKNIQYF,TGTGCCAGCAGCTTCACAGGGCTAGCCAAAAACATTCAGTACTTC
TRBJ2-5,many,TRBV19,-,15,CASSIDGREWETQYF,TGTGCCAGTAGTATAGATGGCAGGGAGTGGGAGACCCAGTACTTC
TRBJ2-7,few,TRBV20-1,-,13,CSAPHRETYEQYF,TGCAGTGCCCCGCACAGGGAAACCTACGAGCAGTACTTC
TRBJ1-4,many,TRBV27,-,15,CASSSAGLINEKLFF,TGTGCCAGCAGTTCGGCGGGACTGATTAATGAAAAACTGTTTTTT
TRBJ2-2,few,TRBV4-1,-,16,CASSPLTGRGPGELFF,TGCGCCAGCAGCCCCCTCACCGGCAGGGGCCCCGGGGAGCTGTTTTTT
TRBJ1-5,many,TRBV7-8,-,15,CASSPPGTSNQPQHF,TGTGCCAGCAGCCCCCCCGGGACTAGCAATCAGCCCCAGCATTTT
TRBJ2-7,many,TRBV19,-,14,CASSMALTLVEQYF,TGTGCCAGTAGTATGGCACTGACCCTGGTCGAGCAGTACTTC
TRBJ1-2,-,TRBV18,-,15,CASSPLQGGSDGYTF,TGTGCCAGCTCACCACTACAGGGAGGATCTGATGGCTACACCTTC
TRBJ1-2,many,TRBV7-2,TRBD1,15,CASSLFQGQNYGYTF,TGTGCCAGCAGCTTATTTCAGGGACAGAACTATGGCTACACCTTC
TRBJ2-2,many,TRBV2,-,13,CAVGRGNTGELFF,TGTGCGGTTGGAAGGGGGAACACCGGGGAGCTGTTTTTT
TRBJ1-3,many,TRBV6-1,-,15,CASRFRQGTGNTIYF,TGTGCCAGCCGATTCCGGCAGGGGACGGGAAACACCATATATTTT
TRBJ2-7,-,TRBV27,TRBD2,14,CASSYLAGAGEQYF,TGTGCCAGCAGTTACTTAGCGGGAGCGGGTGAGCAGTACTTC
TRBJ1-2,many,TRBV28,TRBD1,16,CASSSSLLGQGDGYTF,TGTGCCAGCAGTTCGAGCCTCCTGGGACAGGGGGATGGCTACACCTTC
TRBJ1-2,few,TRBV24-1,-,13,CATSDFADYGYTF,TGTGCCACCAGTGATTTCGCAGACTATGGCTACACCTTC
TRBJ2-4,many,TRBV27,-,16,CASRPQGRRAKNIQYF,TGTGCCAGCCGACCTCAGGGGAGGAGGGCCAAAAACATTCAGTACTTC
TRBJ2-7,-,TRBV28,TRBD1,12,CASRQGGGEQYF,TGTGCCAGCAGACAGGGGGGTGGCGAGCAGTACTTC